This T cell receptor beta chain was captured in a study of blood T cell repertoires in COVID-19. Study at large: From T cells, B-cell-depleted T cells, or PBMCs came the material, which was cDNA or gDNA.

Produced via immunoSEQ multiplex PCR; TCRdb's table is partial and in-frame only. The data contain about 190,000 clones, approximately 86% of them singletons. Deletions cut 5 bases from V and 7 bases from J, with 18 bases between. Germline CDR1 and CDR2: MDHEN and SYDVKM. The CDR3 is 15 amino acids. This receptor was identified in a man in his thirties or forties with acute or convalescent COVID-19. This chain joins TRBV28 and TRBJ2-1, with D possibly TRBD1 on 6 matching bases. The sample was peripheral blood. As DNA, the CDR3 is TGTGCCAGCAGTAGACCCGGGACACGGGTTAATGAGCAGTTCTTC. Its protein product is CASSRPGTRVNEQFF.